Described below is a single T cell receptor (beta chain) sequence and its context. Its antigen is currently unknown. The table came from immunoSEQ multiplex PCR; TCRdb's copy has only in-frame clones and leaves some out. The table has about 130,000 clones, around 90% seen once. The data stem from a study of T cell responses to AZD1222 COVID-19 vaccine. This CDR3 has 15 residues. Germline V CDR1 and CDR2: SGHTA, FQGTGA. Trimming took 5 bases from V and 0 from J, leaving 12 bases between them. Study-level findings and limits: Two doses of AZD1222 preceded a rise in Spike-specific TCR breadth and depth.

This chain links TRBV7-3 with TRBJ2-3; D is perhaps TRBD1 or TRBD2 (6 bases each). The sequencing here drew on peripheral blood, taken on day 0 of AZD1222 vaccination. The TCR originated in an adult in good health. In nucleotides, the CDR3 is TGTGCCAGCAGCCCTGGGGGGCTTAGCACAGATACGCAGTATTTT. This translates into CASSPGGLSTDTQYF.